These 27 T cell receptor beta chains share one sample of origin, sequenced in a study of response to subunit inactivated influenza vaccine. MiXCR, run by TCRdb on the RT-PCR reads, gives a single entry per CDR3 protein. Here the sample spans approximately 500,000 distinct CDR3 sequences, roughly 15% being singletons. The specimen was PBMCs from blood, collected 11 to 12 days after vaccination. The receptors here all came from a man aged 45-65 years who received an inactivated influenza vaccine.

The chain links TRBV6-5 to TRBJ1-4, with 7 positions matching TRBD1. This CDR3 has 17 amino acids. The J segment lost 3 bases and the V segment lost 0 bases, leaving 7 bases of the junction unmatched. CDR1 and CDR2 from the germline V gene are MNHEY and SVGAGI. CDR3 bases: TGTGCCAGCAGTTACTCGAATAGGGGGCCTGCTAATGAAAAACTGTTTTTT. As protein: CASSYSNRGPANEKLFF.

This chain uses TRBV11-2 with TRBJ2-7; tentatively, D is TRBD1 or TRBD2 (6 bases each). CDR1 and CDR2 (germline): SGHAT, FQNNGV. The CDR3 runs to 16 residues. V lost 1 base to trimming and J lost 0 bases, with 13 bases between them. CDR3 in DNA: TGTGCCAGCAGCTTAGGTTCGGGGGCTTCCTCCTACGAGCAGTACTTC. Its translation is CASSLGSGASSYEQYF.

In regard to this clonotype: Sequence at one end of the junction differs from germline and may be a read error. The chain employs TRBV5-1 and TRBJ2-1, with D hard to call. The CDR3 is 15 amino acids. The V gene's germline CDR1 is SGHRS and CDR2 YFSETQ. The CDR3: CASSPGQSSYNKQFF. The CDR3 DNA reads as TGCGCCAGCAGCCCGGGCCAAAGCTCCTACAATAAGCAGTTCTTC.

The V gene is TRBV28, the J gene TRBJ2-3, with D hard to call. The CDR3 has 15 amino acids. Trimming shortened V by 3 bases and J by 0 bases, and 10 bases separated the two germline ends. Germline V gives CDR1 MDHEN, CDR2 SYDVKM. DNA for the CDR3: TGTGCCAGCAGTTTTTCACGTTCTAGCACAGATACGCAGTATTTT. This sequence encodes CASSFSRSSTDTQYF.

The chain has TRBV30 and TRBJ2-5; D gene unclear. Germline assignment: CDR1 GTSNPN and CDR2 SVGIG (reference sequence). This CDR3 has 13 residues. V was shortened by 0 bases and J by 5 bases, with 10 bases between the two germline ends. The CDR3 loop reads CAWSVRVLETQYF. CDR3 DNA sequence: TGTGCCTGGAGTGTACGGGTCCTGGAGACCCAGTACTTC.

The chain employs TRBV11-2 and TRBJ2-7, with no clear D. V was pared by 5 bases and J by 0 bases, with 14 bases between. The CDR3 loop spans 15 amino acids. Looked up from germline, CDR1 is SGHAT and CDR2 is FQNNGV. DNA of the CDR3: TGTGCCAGCAGCCTCGACTCTATAAGCTCCTACGAGCAGTACTTC. It translates to CASSLDSISSYEQYF.

This clonotype was observed a few times. The rearrangement links TRBV29-1 to TRBJ1-5; 7 bases agree with TRBD1. The ends lost 6 bases at V and 3 bases at J; junction bases unmatched: 8. The CDR3 loop spans 14 amino acids. Germline-derived CDR1 and CDR2 are SQVTM and ANQGSEA. The CDR3 DNA sequence: TGCAGCGTCGCCGAACAGGGGATCAATCAGCCCCAGCATTTT. This gives the protein CSVAEQGINQPQHF.

This clonotype has only a few counts. The J gene is TRBJ1-1, the V gene TRBV6-5, with a tentative D call TRBD1 (5 bases). Germline loops: CDR1 MNHEY, CDR2 SVGAGI. Deletions cut 6 bases from V and 10 bases from J, with 18 bases between. The CDR3 is made up of 13 amino acids. The CDR3 sequence: CASRTSQGGGAFF. The CDR3 DNA reads as TGTGCCAGCAGAACCTCCCAGGGTGGGGGAGCTTTCTTT.

This clonotype was counted a few times. V usage is TRBV29-1 and J usage is TRBJ2-3, with 11 positions matching TRBD2. CDR1 and CDR2 (germline): SQVTM, ANQGSEA. With V trimmed by 4 bases and J by 3 bases, 3 bases remained unmatched. The length of the CDR3 is 14 residues. CDR3: CSVVAGGHTDTQYF. The CDR3 DNA reads TGCAGCGTTGTAGCGGGAGGGCATACAGATACGCAGTATTTT.

This chain joins TRBV7-2 and TRBJ1-6, with D uncertain. Germline assignment: CDR1 SGHTA and CDR2 FQGNSA. CDR3 length: 14 residues. V was clipped by 1 base and J by 10 bases, with 11 bases between them. Written as DNA, the CDR3 is TGTGCCAGCAGCTTAGAAAGGGTGCGGTCACCCCTCCACTTT. Encoded protein: CASSLERVRSPLHF.

This clonotype was found a few times. The chain recombines TRBV5-1 with TRBJ2-1; D is undetermined. The CDR3 consists of 12 residues. The V end lost 2 bases, the J end lost 8 bases, and 8 bases lay between the germline ends. CDR1 and CDR2 (germline): SGHRS, YFSETQ. The CDR3 region has the DNA TGCGCCAGCAGCTTAACCTATTATGAGCAGTTCTTC. It encodes CASSLTYYEQFF.

There are many counts of this clonotype. The J gene is TRBJ2-7, the V gene TRBV7-6, with D possibly TRBD2 on 5 matching bases. This CDR3 contains 14 residues. Germline loops: CDR1 SGHVS, CDR2 FNYEAQ. Trimming removed 0 bases at V and 3 bases at J, with 9 bases between. CDR3 sequence: CASSLAPDYYEQYF. For the CDR3, the DNA is TGTGCCAGCAGCTTAGCACCAGACTACTACGAGCAGTACTTC.

This clonotype showed up many times. V and J are TRBV7-2 and TRBJ2-2; D is tentatively TRBD1 or TRBD2 (5 bases each). V shed 0 bases and J shed 4 bases, with 15 bases lying between them. From germline, CDR1 is SGHTA and CDR2 FQGNSA. The CDR3 runs to 17 residues. CDR3 protein: CASSLAEVSGTTGELFF. DNA of the CDR3: TGTGCCAGCAGCTTAGCGGAGGTTTCAGGGACCACCGGGGAGCTGTTTTTT.

This clonotype has just a few counts. The CDR3 DNA reads as TGTGCCAGCAGCACACGACAGGGGGGAAGCTCCTATAATTCACCCCTCCACTTT. This translates into CASSTRQGGSSYNSPLHF. The chain employs TRBV9 and TRBJ1-6; 9 bases align to TRBD1. The CDR3 contains 18 residues. Unmatched junction bases numbered 8, after V lost 4 bases and J lost 0 bases. Germline V gene sequence: CDR1 SGDLS, CDR2 YYNGEE.

V gene TRBV28 combines with J gene TRBJ1-5; 8 bases fit TRBD1. Germline V lookup: CDR1 MDHEN, CDR2 SYDVKM. The length of the CDR3 is 15 residues. J was trimmed by 9 bases and V by 4 bases; bases with no gene match: 11. The CDR3 sequence: CASSSPGTGQLPQHF. The DNA of the CDR3 is TGTGCCAGCAGTTCTCCCGGGACAGGCCAGTTGCCCCAGCATTTT.

The rearrangement uses TRBV12-3 or TRBV12-4 and TRBJ2-7; 9 positions agree with TRBD2. The CDR3 runs to 13 residues. V dropped 7 bases and J dropped 2; count of bases not matched to a gene: 3. The CDR3 DNA reads as TGTGCCAGCACTAGCGGGATTACCTACGAGCAGTACTTC. It codes for CASTSGITYEQYF.

In DNA, the CDR3 is TGTGCCAGCAGTTCCATGCCTGGGGTATCGACCGCTAGCACAGATACGCAGTATTTT. This sequence encodes CASSSMPGVSTASTDTQYF. The chain employs TRBV28 and TRBJ2-3; D unclear. The ends were cut back, 4 bases at V and 0 bases at J, with 23 bases in the middle. The CDR3 runs to 19 residues. CDR1 and CDR2 from the germline V gene are MDHEN and SYDVKM.

This clonotype was picked up a small number of times. The CDR3 reads CASSSGLAGPPDTQYF. In DNA, the CDR3 is TGTGCCAGCAGCTCGGGACTAGCGGGACCCCCAGATACGCAGTATTTT. The chain carries TRBV6-2 or TRBV6-3 and TRBJ2-3, with 13 nucleotides matching TRBD2. The germline CDR1 and CDR2 sequences are MNHEY and SVGEGT. This CDR3 contains 16 residues. The V and J ends lost 6 bases and 4 bases, in that order; junction bases with no gene match: 7.

This clonotype was found a few times. The rearrangement uses TRBV9 and TRBJ2-5; perhaps TRBD2 as D (6 bases). The germline CDR1 and CDR2 sequences are SGDLS and YYNGEE. The CDR3 loop spans 14 amino acids. Trimming cost V 3 bases and J 5 bases, with 14 bases left between them. In DNA, the CDR3 is TGTGCCAGCAGCGGGACTACAGCTGGGGAGACCCAGTACTTC. Translated: CASSGTTAGETQYF.

This rearrangement joins TRBV6-2 or TRBV6-3 to TRBJ1-1; D is uncertain. This CDR3 is 14 amino acids long. Between the trimmed V and J ends, which lost 2 bases and 7 bases, there was a span of 14 bases. Germline V lookup: CDR1 MNHEY, CDR2 SVGEGT. The CDR3: CASSYISDISEAFF. CDR3 coding DNA: TGTGCCAGCAGTTACATCTCGGATATCAGTGAAGCTTTCTTT.

This clonotype was picked up many times. The chain joins TRBV7-6 to TRBJ1-1; D remains ambiguous. The V end was cut by 6 bases, the J end by 0 bases, with 11 bases between. The CDR3 contains 14 residues. Germline V CDR1 and CDR2: SGHVS, FNYEAQ. The CDR3, as DNA: TGTGCCAGCAGTCACCGCGGGATGAACACTGAAGCTTTCTTT. Protein product: CASSHRGMNTEAFF.

The V and J genes are TRBV12-3 or TRBV12-4 and TRBJ2-3; the D gene is possibly TRBD1 (6 bases). V lost 1 base and J 2 bases, leaving 16 bases between the germline ends. The CDR3 runs to 17 residues. The CDR3 loop reads CASSLGGTRSVTDTQYF. For the CDR3, the DNA is TGTGCCAGCAGTTTAGGGGGGACAAGATCCGTCACAGATACGCAGTATTTT.

This clonotype was seen many times. This rearrangement joins TRBV11-2 to TRBJ2-2; D remains ambiguous. CDR1 SGHAT and CDR2 FQNNGV come from the germline V gene. The CDR3 length is 16 residues. Trimming removed 0 bases from V and 7 bases from J, with 15 bases in between. In DNA form, the CDR3 reads TGTGCCAGCAGCTTAGATCGGTTCCCCAACGGCGGGGAGCTGTTTTTT. Amino acid sequence: CASSLDRFPNGGELFF.

V gene TRBV14 combines with J gene TRBJ2-1; TRBD2 matches 9 bases. V lost 4 bases, J lost 4 bases, and 8 bases stayed unmatched. Per germline, CDR1 SGHDN and CDR2 FVKESK. CDR3 length: 16 amino acids. The CDR3 reads CASSPTPGLAYNEQFF. The CDR3 nucleotides read TGTGCCAGCAGCCCAACCCCGGGACTAGCATACAATGAGCAGTTCTTC.

The V call is TRBV29-1, the J call TRBJ2-1, with TRBD1 matching 8 bases. V lost 6 bases, J lost 4 bases, and 11 bases stayed unmatched. The CDR3 runs 15 residues. Germline V gives CDR1 SQVTM, CDR2 ANQGSEA. For the CDR3, the DNA is TGCAGCGTGCACCCCGGGACAGGCTTTTACAATGAGCAGTTCTTC. This gives the protein CSVHPGTGFYNEQFF.

Only a few counts were recorded for this clonotype. J is TRBJ1-1 and V is TRBV12-3 or TRBV12-4; D ambiguous. Trimming took 3 bases from V and 0 from J, leaving 8 bases between them. The CDR3 extends over 14 amino acids. This CDR3 reads CASSFVLMNTEAFF. CDR3 nucleotides: TGTGCCAGCAGTTTTGTGCTTATGAACACTGAAGCTTTCTTT.

This clonotype came up a few times. The V gene is TRBV3-1, the J gene TRBJ2-2, with no clear D. Trimming took off 6 bases at V and 1 base at J, with 6 bases between the two ends. The CDR3 length is 13 residues. CDR1 is LGHDT, CDR2 YNNKEL, per germline (reference sequence). CDR3 residues: CASRKQNTGELFF. DNA of the CDR3: TGTGCCAGCAGAAAACAGAACACCGGGGAGCTGTTTTTT.